The 14 T cell receptor beta chains listed next were all sequenced from one sample in a study of blood T cell repertoires in COVID-19. Sequencing used immunoSEQ multiplex PCR; TCRdb keeps in-frame clones, though not all of them. The sample has fewer than 300,000 clones, around 87% seen once. Input material: peripheral blood. The origin of the receptors is a woman between 45 and 60 years old with acute or convalescent COVID-19.

The chain employs TRBV7-6 and TRBJ2-2; 8 bases match TRBD2. CDR1 SGHVS and CDR2 FNYEAQ come from the germline V gene. Unmatched junction bases numbered 5, after V lost 1 base and J lost 4 bases. CDR3 length equals 16 residues. This chain's CDR3 is CASSLVGLDSTGELFF. The CDR3 DNA sequence: TGTGCCAGCAGCTTAGTGGGACTAGATAGCACCGGGGAGCTGTTTTTT.

The CDR3, as DNA: TGTGCCAGTAGTATCGCCACAGCCGTCTCTGGAAACACCATATATTTT. Its protein is CASSIATAVSGNTIYF. V usage is TRBV19 and J usage is TRBJ1-3; no reliable D call. CDR1 LNHDA and CDR2 SQIVND come from the germline V gene (reference sequence). The CDR3 runs 16 residues. The V end lost 3 bases, the J end lost 0 bases, and 12 bases lay between the germline ends.

The rearrangement uses TRBV2 and TRBJ1-1, with D hard to call. The CDR3 runs to 11 residues. Per germline, CDR1 SNHLY and CDR2 FYNNEI. Trimming shortened V by 6 bases and J by 2 bases, and 4 bases separated the two germline ends. CDR3 in DNA: TGTGCCAGCAGGTTAAACACTGAAGCTTTCTTT. This gives the protein CASRLNTEAFF.

The genes are TRBV24-1 and TRBJ2-3, with 7 bases that match TRBD1. CDR3 length equals 15 residues. Germline V gives CDR1 KGHDR, CDR2 SFDVKD. The V segment lost 0 bases and the J segment 3 bases; nucleotides outside the gene matches: 2. The CDR3 here is CATSDLGRGTDTQYF. Here the CDR3 DNA reads TGTGCCACCAGTGATTTGGGCAGGGGGACAGATACGCAGTATTTT.

The chain combines TRBV5-1 with TRBJ2-1; D possibly corresponds to TRBD1 (6 bases). Germline-derived CDR1 and CDR2 are SGHRS and YFSETQ. CDR3 length: 16 residues. Trimming pared 0 bases from V and 2 bases from J, leaving 12 bases between. The CDR3 DNA reads TGCGCCAGCAGCTTGGAATCCGCAGGGGCCTACAATGAGCAGTTCTTC. It is translated as CASSLESAGAYNEQFF.

In DNA form, the CDR3 reads TGTGCCTGGTTGGACAGGGAGAACACCGGGGAGCTGTTTTTT. Its protein product is CAWLDRENTGELFF. This chain links TRBV30 with TRBJ2-2; 8 positions match TRBD1. CDR3 length: 14 amino acids. Per germline, CDR1 GTSNPN and CDR2 SVGIG (reference sequence). V lost 5 bases and J lost 1; bases outside the gene matches: 3.

The rearrangement joins TRBV30 to TRBJ1-4; TRBD1 might be the D (6 bases). The length of the CDR3 is 15 residues. Germline-derived CDR1 and CDR2 are GTSNPN and SVGIG (reference sequence). Trimming pared 1 base from V and 5 bases from J, leaving 14 bases between. CDR3 bases: TGTGCCTGGAGTGGGGCAGGGGCGGAGAATGAAAAACTGTTTTTT. Its translation: CAWSGAGAENEKLFF.

J is TRBJ1-3 and V is TRBV2, with 9 bases aligning to TRBD1. The V and J ends lost 6 bases and 3 bases, in that order; junction bases with no gene match: 6. CDR3 size: 15 residues. Per the germline V gene, CDR1 is SNHLY and CDR2 is FYNNEI. This CDR3 is CASSLTGGLGNTIYF. CDR3 DNA sequence: TGTGCCAGCAGCCTGACAGGGGGTCTTGGAAACACCATATATTTT.

This clone was seen a handful of times. V gene TRBV7-9 combines with J gene TRBJ2-5, with 8 bases fitting TRBD1. Germline CDR1 SEHNR, CDR2 FQNEAQ (reference sequence). The J segment lost 5 bases and the V segment lost 5 bases, leaving 4 bases of the junction unmatched. This CDR3 spans 13 amino acids. The CDR3 coding sequence is TGTGCCAGCAGCCGGACAGGGCGCGAGACCCAGTACTTC. Its protein product is CASSRTGRETQYF.

The rearrangement uses TRBV23-1 and TRBJ1-2, with 9 positions matching TRBD1. TRBV23-1 qualifies as an ORF whose function is uncertain. The CDR3 totals 14 residues. V shed 4 bases, J shed 8 bases, and the junction held 8 bases outside the gene matches. The CDR3 sequence: CASSPKDRGLGYTF. In DNA, the CDR3 is TGCGCCAGCAGTCCGAAGGACAGGGGTCTGGGCTACACCTTC.

This sequence joins TRBV9 and TRBJ2-3; TRBD2 agrees at 9 bases. Germline assignment: CDR1 SGDLS and CDR2 YYNGEE. With V trimmed by 2 bases and J by 3 bases, 4 bases remained unmatched. The CDR3 runs 15 residues. The CDR3 bases are TGTGCCAGCAGCGTCAGCGGGAGGCCAACAGATACGCAGTATTTT. Protein: CASSVSGRPTDTQYF.

The rearrangement joins TRBV19 to TRBJ1-2, with 8 bases lining up with TRBD1. CDR1 and CDR2 from the germline V gene are LNHDA and SQIVND (reference sequence). V shed 5 bases and J 3 bases; nucleotides not matched to a gene: 2. This CDR3 contains 13 residues. For the CDR3, the DNA is TGTGCCAGTAGTTCACAGGGGGACTATGGCTACACCTTC. It yields the protein CASSSQGDYGYTF.

This sequence joins TRBV7-2 and TRBJ1-1; D possibly corresponds to TRBD1 (5 bases). The germline CDR1 and CDR2 sequences are SGHTA and FQGNSA. V was trimmed by 5 bases and J by 0 bases, leaving 13 bases between them. The CDR3 runs 15 residues. CDR3 bases: TGTGCCAGCAGCCCCGGGGGGGGAATGAACACTGAAGCTTTCTTT. This encodes CASSPGGGMNTEAFF.

This chain joins TRBV3-1 (or the pseudogene TRBV3-2) and TRBJ2-1, with D possibly TRBD2 on 6 matching bases. The germline gives CDR1 LGHDT, CDR2 YNNKEL (reference sequence). This CDR3 is 15 amino acids long. V lost 4 bases and J 3 bases, leaving 13 bases between the germline ends. The CDR3 region has the DNA TGTGCCAGCAGCCGATTAGCGGACCGCTACAATGAGCAGTTCTTC. This gives the protein CASSRLADRYNEQFF.